This T cell receptor (beta chain) was observed in a study of spatial heterogeneity in lung cancer. Only a few counts were recorded for this clonotype. CDR1 is ENHRY, CDR2 SYGVKD, per germline. This CDR3 has 17 amino acids. J was trimmed by 0 bases and V by 3 bases; bases with no gene match: 8. Time point described: blood at routine non-recurrence follow-up after resection. TCRdb independently ran MiXCR on the 5' RACE reads; one entry per CDR3 protein. The sample comprises under 150,000 distinct CDR3 sequences, 9.5% to 14% of which are singletons, and approximately 24% rests with the top ten. This chain uses TRBV10-3 with TRBJ2-1; 7 bases fit TRBD2. The sample consisted of PBMCs, taken at follow-up. The receptor was isolated from a female donor with early-stage non-small cell lung cancer. The CDR3 coding sequence is TGTGCCATCAGTGACTCAAGCGGGAAAATCTCCTACAATGAGCAGTTCTTC. This encodes CAISDSSGKISYNEQFF.